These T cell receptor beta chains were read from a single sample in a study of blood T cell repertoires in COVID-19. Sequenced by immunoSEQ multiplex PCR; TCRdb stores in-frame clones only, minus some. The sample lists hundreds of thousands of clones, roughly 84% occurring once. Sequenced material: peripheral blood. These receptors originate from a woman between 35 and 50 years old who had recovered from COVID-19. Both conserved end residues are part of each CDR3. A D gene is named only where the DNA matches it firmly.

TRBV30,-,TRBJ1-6,CAWSRRARGSPLHF
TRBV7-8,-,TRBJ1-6,CASSPWGGRGENSPLHF
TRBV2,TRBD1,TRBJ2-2,CASSSQGTAPVTTGELFF
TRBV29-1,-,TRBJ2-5,CSVDSMGVKTQYF
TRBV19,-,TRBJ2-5,CASSLSRQETQYF
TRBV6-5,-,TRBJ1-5,CASSYSPQGFPQHF
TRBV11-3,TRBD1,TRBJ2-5,CASSFTGTGKTQYF
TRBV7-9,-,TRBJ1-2,CASSESGYGYTF
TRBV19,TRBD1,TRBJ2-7,CASSEQGSSYEQYF
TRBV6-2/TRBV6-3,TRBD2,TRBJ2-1,CASSIAGENNEQFF
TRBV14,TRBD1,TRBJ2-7,CASSIGQGRAEYSPYEQYF
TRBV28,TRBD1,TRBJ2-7,CASSLGTGSSYEQYF
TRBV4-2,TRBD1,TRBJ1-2,CASSQDSGTGRVGYTF
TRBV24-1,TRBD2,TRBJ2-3,CATSDLHRGGRDTQYF
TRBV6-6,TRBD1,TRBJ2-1,CASSNTGGSYNEQFF
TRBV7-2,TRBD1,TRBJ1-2,CASSPDRGILGYTF
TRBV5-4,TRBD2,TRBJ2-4,CASSLQRAGGRGKNIQYF
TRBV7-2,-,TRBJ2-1,CASSLGVPRVSSYNEQFF
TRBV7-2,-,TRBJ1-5,CASSLGGGSQPQHF
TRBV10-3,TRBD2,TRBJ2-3,CATNRGTSGIPSTDTQYF
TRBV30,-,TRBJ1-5,CAWSVLLENQPQHF
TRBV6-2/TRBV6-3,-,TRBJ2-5,CASSLALGVETQYF
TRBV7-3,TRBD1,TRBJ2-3,CASSGGQGGTDTQYF
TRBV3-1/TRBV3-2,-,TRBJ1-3,CASSQEVGTSGNTIYF
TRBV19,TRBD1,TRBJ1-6,CASSVTGVSSPLHF
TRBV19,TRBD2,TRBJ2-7,CASSIERSSGTSGYEQYF
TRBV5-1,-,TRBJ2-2,CASSQIRQGRDTGELFF
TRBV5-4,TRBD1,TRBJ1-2,CASSRGQKNYGYTF
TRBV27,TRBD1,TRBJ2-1,CASRKRTGSNEQFF
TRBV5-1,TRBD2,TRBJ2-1,CASSLSSGSSYNEQFF
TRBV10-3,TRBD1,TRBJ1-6,CAIRATGRDSPLHF
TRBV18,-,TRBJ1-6,CASSQQTGGYNSPLHF
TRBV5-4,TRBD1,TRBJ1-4,CASSRTGADEKLFF
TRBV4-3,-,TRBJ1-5,CASSQDDGYRGSGNQPQHF
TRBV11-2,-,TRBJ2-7,CASSPKRRGSSYEQYF
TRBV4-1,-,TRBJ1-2,CASSQDNSGTRAIANYGYTF
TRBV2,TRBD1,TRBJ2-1,CASSQDRGSYNEQFF
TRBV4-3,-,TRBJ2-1,CASSQGTGRDIYEQFF
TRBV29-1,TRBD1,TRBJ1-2,CSDAPGQVRYGYTF
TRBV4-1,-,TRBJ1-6,CASSQAPGGDANNSPLHF